This is a list of T cell receptor beta chains from one sample in a study of CD8+CD57+ T cells in acquired aplastic anemia. One entry per CDR3 protein, called by TCRdb with MiXCR from the reads. The profile shows 200,000 or so distinct CDR3 sequences, less than 60% of them singletons. The sequencing input was sorted CD4+, CD8+, or CD8+CD57+ T cells (not recorded which) from PBMCs. The receptors derive from a human donor with aplastic anemia. Each CDR3 is given with its conserved first and last residue. The order of the fields is V gene, clone size, J gene, D gene, CDR3 protein, CDR3 DNA. D genes are given only for firm matches. Not every row has a clone size; where given, it reads once, few, many or a size class.

v_gene: TRBV5-4
abundance: many
j_gene: TRBJ1-1
d_gene: -
CDR3aa: CASRSWGGTEAFF
CDR3nt: TGTGCCAGCAGGTCATGGGGGGGCACTGAAGCTTTCTTT

v_gene: TRBV10-3
abundance: -
j_gene: TRBJ2-2
d_gene: TRBD1
CDR3aa: CATLPDRTNTGELFF
CDR3nt: TGTGCCACACTACCGGACAGGACGAACACCGGGGAGCTGTTTTTT

v_gene: TRBV20-1
abundance: -
j_gene: TRBJ1-1
d_gene: -
CDR3aa: CSARADSGSRTEAFF
CDR3nt: TGCAGTGCTAGAGCCGACTCAGGGTCACGCACTGAAGCTTTCTTT

v_gene: TRBV25-1
abundance: -
j_gene: TRBJ2-3
d_gene: TRBD1
CDR3aa: CASRGQGKTDTQYF
CDR3nt: TGTGCCAGCAGGGGACAGGGAAAGACAGATACGCAGTATTTT

v_gene: TRBV7-2
abundance: -
j_gene: TRBJ2-1
d_gene: -
CDR3aa: CASSLVGGYNEQFF
CDR3nt: TGTGCCAGCAGCTTAGTCGGGGGTTACAATGAGCAGTTCTTC

v_gene: TRBV3-1
abundance: -
j_gene: TRBJ2-7
d_gene: TRBD1
CDR3aa: CASSQENRGRRGEQYF
CDR3nt: TGTGCCAGCAGCCAAGAAAACAGGGGGCGCAGGGGAGAGCAGTACTTC

v_gene: TRBV7-9
abundance: many
j_gene: TRBJ2-3
d_gene: TRBD2
CDR3aa: CASSRTSGTSTDTQYF
CDR3nt: TGTGCCAGCAGCAGGACTAGCGGGACTTCCACAGATACGCAGTATTTT

v_gene: TRBV19
abundance: -
j_gene: TRBJ2-5
d_gene: -
CDR3aa: CASSQTKGTQYF
CDR3nt: TGTGCCAGTAGCCAGACCAAAGGGACCCAGTACTTC

v_gene: TRBV24-1
abundance: few
j_gene: TRBJ1-5
d_gene: -
CDR3aa: CATSDQNSNQPQHF
CDR3nt: TGTGCCACCAGTGACCAAAATAGCAATCAGCCCCAGCATTTT

v_gene: TRBV7-2
abundance: once
j_gene: TRBJ2-5
d_gene: -
CDR3aa: CASSSESSWGTQYF
CDR3nt: TGTGCCAGCAGCTCCGAGTCTAGCTGGGGGACCCAGTACTTC

v_gene: TRBV29-1
abundance: many
j_gene: TRBJ2-7
d_gene: -
CDR3aa: CSAQGPQVEQYF
CDR3nt: TGCAGCGCCCAAGGGCCTCAAGTAGAGCAGTACTTC

v_gene: TRBV3-1
abundance: -
j_gene: TRBJ1-4
d_gene: -
CDR3aa: CASSQVVDEKLFF
CDR3nt: TGTGCCAGCAGCCAAGTAGTTGATGAAAAACTGTTTTTT

v_gene: TRBV24-1
abundance: -
j_gene: TRBJ2-2
d_gene: -
CDR3aa: CATSDPNPARSGELFF
CDR3nt: TGTGCCACCAGTGATCCTAACCCCGCACGCAGCGGGGAGCTGTTTTTT

v_gene: TRBV14
abundance: -
j_gene: TRBJ2-5
d_gene: TRBD2
CDR3aa: CASGLASVQTQYF
CDR3nt: TGTGCCAGCGGACTAGCGTCTGTGCAGACCCAGTACTTC

v_gene: TRBV6-1
abundance: many
j_gene: TRBJ1-5
d_gene: -
CDR3aa: CASTLPGRDQPQHF
CDR3nt: TGTGCCAGCACCCTACCAGGGAGGGATCAGCCCCAGCATTTT

v_gene: TRBV5-8
abundance: many
j_gene: TRBJ2-5
d_gene: -
CDR3aa: CASSFGPRETQYF
CDR3nt: TGTGCCAGCAGCTTTGGGCCTCGTGAGACCCAGTACTTC

v_gene: TRBV6-1
abundance: many
j_gene: TRBJ1-2
d_gene: -
CDR3aa: CASSEGTEGSYTF
CDR3nt: TGTGCCAGCAGTGAAGGGACGGAGGGGAGCTACACCTTC

v_gene: TRBV20-1
abundance: -
j_gene: TRBJ1-1
d_gene: -
CDR3aa: CSARDEQGGSTEAFF
CDR3nt: TGCAGTGCTAGAGATGAACAGGGAGGAAGCACTGAAGCTTTCTTT